The sequence of this T cell receptor beta chain was determined in a study of T-cell memory formation after mild COVID-19. Whole-study results and caveats: The appearance of some responding clones in pre-infection memory suggested that cross-reactive memory joined. Nothing confirmed that second-wave clones peaking on day 37 were specific for SARS-CoV-2.

Barcoded TCR alpha and TCR beta cDNA libraries with UMIs came from 5'RACE using constant-segment primers. TCRdb ran MiXCR on the 5' RACE reads and lists one entry per CDR3 protein. Among under 350,000 distinct CDR3 sequences listed, 15% to 20% were seen once. CDR3 length: 16 residues. The trim removed 2 bases at V and 6 bases at J, leaving 8 bases unmatched. The germline CDR1 and CDR2 sequences are LNHDA and SQIVND (reference sequence). To note about this clonotype: What it binds is not known.

This clonotype was obtained from a man aged 18 to 30 who had mild COVID-19 (a few samples of this study predate the infection). Cell type and time point are not known. The sample taken for sequencing was PBMCs or a T cell subset sorted from them (not recorded which). The chain joins TRBV19 to TRBJ2-1; TRBD2 matches 9 bases. CDR3 bases: TGTGCCAGTAGTATACTACCCGCGGGGGGGTCCAATGAGCAGTTCTTC. Translating gives CASSILPAGGSNEQFF.